These 32 T cell receptor beta chains were sequenced from one sample in a study of T cell responses to AZD1222 COVID-19 vaccine. Using immunoSEQ multiplex PCR, the repertoire was profiled, and TCRdb retains in-frame clones only, with some absent. The table lists 110,000 to 150,000 clones, 85% to 95% of them singletons, with around 2.8% in the top ten. This sample comprised peripheral blood, obtained on day 0 of AZD1222 vaccination. Every receptor here comes from an adult in good health.

The gene calls are TRBV6-6 and TRBJ2-2; D may be TRBD1 or TRBD2 (5 bases each). Germline CDR1 is MNHNY and CDR2 is SVGAGI (reference sequence). The CDR3 has 16 residues. The V gene lost 0 bases and the J gene lost 4 bases, with 12 bases spanning the gap. CDR3 residues: CASSYSEGSGTGELFF. The CDR3 DNA follows: TGTGCCAGCAGTTACTCAGAGGGGTCGGGCACCGGGGAGCTGTTTTTT.

V and J are TRBV25-1 and TRBJ2-1; D is ambiguous. CDR3 length: 13 residues. Germline lookup yields CDR1 MGHDK and CDR2 SYGVNS. V lost 6 bases and J 1 base, leaving 7 bases between the germline ends. The CDR3: CASRAVSYNEQFF. CDR3 nucleotides: TGTGCCAGCAGGGCAGTGTCCTACAATGAGCAGTTCTTC.

Points on this clone: The sample holds other DNA sequences that translate to the same CDR3. This chain connects TRBV7-2 to TRBJ2-7, with D possibly matching TRBD2 (7 bases). V lost 5 bases to trimming and J lost 1 base, with 12 bases between them. Germline V lookup: CDR1 SGHTA, CDR2 FQGNSA. This CDR3 has 14 amino acids. CDR3 in DNA: TGTGCCAGCAGCCTAGGGGGGGGATCCTACGAGCAGTACTTC. This gives the protein CASSLGGGSYEQYF.

V and J are TRBV7-9 and TRBJ1-2; D not certain. The CDR3 contains 13 residues. V was shortened by 6 bases and J by 4 bases, with 12 bases between the two germline ends. Germline CDR1 is SEHNR and CDR2 is FQNEAQ (reference sequence). CDR3 in amino acids: CASRQPEIYGYTF. Written as DNA, the CDR3 is TGTGCCAGCAGACAACCCGAGATCTATGGCTACACCTTC.

This chain's CDR3 is CASSQPTRGASYGYTF. Here the CDR3 DNA reads TGCGCCAGCAGCCAACCGACCCGAGGGGCGAGCTATGGCTACACCTTC. The V gene is TRBV4-1, the J gene TRBJ1-2; tentatively, D is TRBD1 (5 bases). V was shortened by 2 bases and J by 4 bases, with 17 bases between the two germline ends. This CDR3 contains 16 residues. Looked up from germline, CDR1 is MGHRA and CDR2 is YSYEKL.

This clone was detected only a few times. This chain links TRBV7-3 with TRBJ1-2; D is ambiguous. The CDR3 runs to 14 residues. V dropped 5 bases and J dropped 4 bases, with 14 bases sitting between them. Germline values: CDR1 SGHTA, CDR2 FQGTGA. This CDR3 is CASSPRLDGYGYTF. In DNA form, the CDR3 reads TGTGCCAGCAGCCCAAGGTTGGACGGCTATGGCTACACCTTC.

Comments on this clone: Within the sample, other DNA sequences also encode this same CDR3. V gene TRBV11-3 combines with J gene TRBJ2-4; TRBD1 agrees at 8 bases. CDR1 and CDR2 from the germline V gene are SGHNT and YENEEA. The CDR3 is 15 residues long. Trimming cost V 5 bases and J 0 bases; bases outside gene matches: 3. As DNA, the CDR3 is TGTGCCAGCAGCCCAGGGGGCCTAGCCAAAAACATTCAGTACTTC. It translates to CASSPGGLAKNIQYF.

This clone was seen just once. The gene calls are TRBV5-8 and TRBJ1-1; a weak D match, TRBD1 (6 bases). CDR3 length: 14 residues. Germline V gives CDR1 SGHTS, CDR2 YDEGEE. With 2 bases removed from V and 1 base from J, the gap between germline ends came to 9 bases. This CDR3 is CASSFRGPNTEAFF. CDR3 DNA: TGTGCCAGCAGCTTCCGGGGGCCGAACACTGAAGCTTTCTTT.

V gene TRBV18 combines with J gene TRBJ1-5, with a possible D match to TRBD1 (6 bases). Germline-derived CDR1 and CDR2 are KGHSH and LQKENI. This CDR3 region has 13 residues. The V end was cut by 3 bases, the J end by 5 bases, with 8 bases between. The chain's CDR3 is CASSPSGDQPQHF. The CDR3 DNA sequence: TGTGCCAGCTCACCGTCAGGGGATCAGCCCCAGCATTTT.

This rearrangement joins TRBV24-1 to TRBJ2-7, with TRBD1 as a possible D gene (6 bases). This CDR3 region has 15 residues. With 4 bases removed from V and 0 bases from J, the gap between germline ends came to 12 bases. Germline assignment: CDR1 KGHDR and CDR2 SFDVKD. This CDR3 is CATSDPRTASYEQYF. CDR3 in DNA: TGTGCCACCAGTGACCCCCGGACAGCCTCCTACGAGCAGTACTTC.

The chain combines TRBV15 with TRBJ1-1; 7 nucleotides align to TRBD1. This CDR3 is 18 amino acids long. The J segment lost 2 bases and the V segment lost 2 bases, leaving 14 bases of the junction unmatched. Germline CDR1 is LNHNV and CDR2 is YYDKDF (reference sequence). In DNA form, the CDR3 reads TGTGCCACCAGCAGACCCGCCCCCCGGACAGGTCTAAACACTGAAGCTTTCTTT. Amino acid sequence: CATSRPAPRTGLNTEAFF.

This clone has only one observation. The V gene is TRBV5-1, the J gene TRBJ2-1, with D possibly TRBD1 on 5 matching bases. Per the germline V gene, CDR1 is SGHRS and CDR2 is YFSETQ. The CDR3 is 16 residues long. V lost 0 bases to trimming and J lost 7 bases, with 17 bases between them. The CDR3 nucleotides are TGCGCCAGCAGCTTGGGGAACTCAGGGTTCGAGAATGAGCAGTTCTTC. It is translated as CASSLGNSGFENEQFF.

The chain is built from TRBV2 and TRBJ2-5; TRBD1 aligns across 8 bases. Germline V lookup: CDR1 SNHLY, CDR2 FYNNEI. The J segment lost 2 bases and the V segment lost 5 bases, leaving 4 bases of the junction unmatched. The CDR3 has 14 amino acids. In DNA, the CDR3 is TGTGCCAGCAGTCGACAGGGGCCACAAGAGACCCAGTACTTC. Amino acids: CASSRQGPQETQYF.

V gene TRBV14 combines with J gene TRBJ2-1; 11 nucleotides match TRBD2. The CDR3 has 16 amino acids. Germline V gene data show CDR1 as SGHDN and CDR2 as FVKESK. V dropped 3 bases and J dropped 6; count of bases not matched to a gene: 7. CDR3 DNA sequence: TGTGCCAGCAGCCAGGGATTTAGCGGGAGGGCCAATGAGCAGTTCTTC. Translated, it gives CASSQGFSGRANEQFF.

This chain joins TRBV18 and TRBJ1-3, with unresolved D. The V end was cut by 1 base, the J end by 3 bases, with 7 bases between. Germline CDR1 is KGHSH and CDR2 is LQKENI. CDR3 length: 14 residues. The CDR3 sequence: CASSPLASGNTIYF. The CDR3 nucleotides are TGTGCCAGCTCACCACTAGCTAGTGGAAACACCATATATTTT.

The chain uses TRBV7-8 and TRBJ1-3, with a possible D match to TRBD1 (6 bases). Trimming left V 5 bases short and J 0 bases short, with 8 bases between. This CDR3 spans 14 amino acids. CDR1 is SGHVS and CDR2 is FQNEAQ in the germline V gene. The CDR3 region has the DNA TGTGCCAGCAGCGAGGGGGGCTCTGGAAACACCATATATTTT. Translation gives CASSEGGSGNTIYF. The whole variable domain, remainder taken from reference TRBV7-8 and TRBJ1-3, is GAGVSQSPRYKVAKRGQDVALRCDPISGHVSLFWYQQALGQGPEFLTYFQNEAQLDKSGLPSDRFFAERPEGSVSTLKIQRTQQEDSAVYLCASSEGGSGNTIYFGEGSWLTVV.

The V and J genes are TRBV3-1 (or the pseudogene TRBV3-2) and TRBJ2-2; D gene ambiguous. V gave up 3 bases and J gave up 8 bases, with 4 bases separating them. The CDR3 is 11 residues long. Germline V gene lookup returns CDR1 LGHDT and CDR2 YNNKEL (reference sequence). DNA of the CDR3: TGTGCCAGCAGCCAGGCGGGGGAGCTGTTTTTT. It codes for CASSQAGELFF.

The gene calls are TRBV5-1 and TRBJ2-1, with D unclear. Germline V gives CDR1 SGHRS, CDR2 YFSETQ. The CDR3 totals 14 residues. Trimming shortened V by 0 bases and J by 8 bases, and 12 bases separated the two germline ends. The CDR3 DNA reads TGCGCCAGCAGCTTGGCACAGCTTGGGGATGAGCAGTTCTTC. Translation: CASSLAQLGDEQFF.

The V call is TRBV7-9, the J call TRBJ1-1; D gene unclear. V gave up 5 bases and J gave up 5 bases, with 18 bases separating them. This CDR3 region has 15 residues. Germline assignment: CDR1 SEHNR and CDR2 FQNEAQ (reference sequence). The CDR3 sequence: CASSPRFSMGTEAFF. Written as DNA, the CDR3 is TGTGCCAGCAGCCCGCGATTTAGTATGGGTACTGAAGCTTTCTTT. The full variable domain, rest sourced from reference TRBV7-9 and TRBJ1-1, is DTGVSQNPRHKITKRGQNVTFRCDPISEHNRLYWYRQTLGQGPEFLTYFQNEAQLEKSRLLSDRFSAERPKGSFSTLEIQRTEQGDSAMYLCASSPRFSMGTEAFFGQGTRLTVV.

This clone was seen a handful of times. The genes are TRBV28 and TRBJ2-7; a weak D match, TRBD1 (6 bases). There are 15 residues in the CDR3. The germline V and J ends were trimmed by 5 bases and 5 bases, with 19 bases remaining between them. The germline V gene has CDR1 MDHEN and CDR2 SYDVKM. CDR3 loop: CASSPPGNRVHEQYF. The DNA for the CDR3 is TGTGCCAGCAGTCCCCCCGGGAACAGGGTCCACGAGCAGTACTTC. Based on the CDR3 plus reference TRBV28 and TRBJ2-7, the full variable domain is DVKVTQSSRYLVKRTGEKVFLECVQDMDHENMFWYRQDPGLGLRLIYFSYDVKMKEKGDIPEGYSVSREKKERFSLILESASTNQTSMYLCASSPPGNRVHEQYFGPGTRLTVT.

The chain uses TRBV27 and TRBJ1-1; D uncertain. This CDR3 is built from 15 residues. Trimming removed 6 bases from V and 3 bases from J, with 17 bases in between. CDR1 MNHEY and CDR2 SMNVEV come from the germline V gene (reference sequence). The CDR3 nucleotides are TGTGCCAGCAGAACTACTCCCGGGCTTTACACTGAAGCTTTCTTT. It specifies CASRTTPGLYTEAFF.

This rearrangement joins TRBV14 to TRBJ2-7; D gene uncertain. The V and J ends lost 0 bases and 9 bases respectively, with 12 bases between them. The CDR3 spans 13 residues. Germline lookup yields CDR1 SGHDN and CDR2 FVKESK. The chain's CDR3 is CASSQENSVGQYF. In DNA form, the CDR3 reads TGTGCCAGCAGCCAAGAGAATTCCGTCGGGCAGTACTTC.

The rearrangement links TRBV5-1 to TRBJ2-1; 7 nucleotides agree with TRBD1. From germline, CDR1 is SGHRS and CDR2 YFSETQ. The junction had 8 bases not matched to a gene; V was cut back by 4 bases and J by 4 bases. The CDR3 length is 15 residues. CDR3 in amino acids: CASSMGQPKYNEQFF. CDR3 nucleotides: TGCGCCAGCAGCATGGGACAGCCCAAATACAATGAGCAGTTCTTC.

The V gene is TRBV7-2, the J gene TRBJ2-5; D could derive from TRBD1 or TRBD2 (5 bases each). With 5 bases removed from V and 1 base from J, the gap between germline ends came to 14 bases. The CDR3 is made up of 15 amino acids. CDR1 and CDR2 from the germline V gene are SGHTA and FQGNSA. CDR3 in DNA: TGTGCCAGCAGCCCCGGGACGGTGGCCCAAGAGACCCAGTACTTC. It is translated as CASSPGTVAQETQYF.

This clone has only one observation. The chain links TRBV7-9 to TRBJ2-5, with D perhaps TRBD2 (6 bases). CDR1 and CDR2 from the germline V gene are SEHNR and FQNEAQ (reference sequence). V was trimmed by 5 bases and J by 5 bases, leaving 27 bases between them. CDR3 length equals 18 residues. The CDR3 sequence: CASSDEGRTGGGRETQYF. In DNA form, the CDR3 reads TGTGCCAGCAGCGACGAGGGGAGGACTGGCGGTGGGAGGGAGACCCAGTACTTC.

This clone was picked up one time. V and J are TRBV27 and TRBJ2-6, with 7 positions matching TRBD1. The germline gives CDR1 MNHEY, CDR2 SMNVEV (reference sequence). The V gene end was trimmed by 3 bases and the J gene end by 4 bases; junction bases not matched to a gene: 15. The CDR3 consists of 19 residues. The CDR3 loop is CASSLGYRGGLLGANVLTF. The CDR3, as DNA: TGTGCCAGCAGTTTGGGCTACAGGGGCGGTCTCTTGGGGGCCAACGTCCTGACTTTC.

The rearrangement joins TRBV19 to TRBJ1-6, with a weak D call TRBD1 (6 bases). The CDR3 has 14 amino acids. CDR1 and CDR2 (germline): LNHDA, SQIVND (reference sequence). The ends were cut back, 6 bases at V and 6 bases at J, with 12 bases in the middle. CDR3 DNA sequence: TGTGCCAGTAGGGGGTGGACAGTTAATTCACCCCTCCACTTT. Residues: CASRGWTVNSPLHF.

J is TRBJ1-2 and V is TRBV28; weak D call: TRBD1 (5 bases). Trimming took 4 bases from V and 2 from J, leaving 11 bases between them. This CDR3 comprises 14 residues. Germline-derived CDR1 and CDR2 are MDHEN and SYDVKM. The CDR3 region has the DNA TGTGCCAGCAGTTCAGGGCCGTACAACTATGGCTACACCTTC. It specifies CASSSGPYNYGYTF.

This clone was found a few times. V gene TRBV9 combines with J gene TRBJ2-3; no firm D call. The CDR3 is 13 residues long. Germline CDR1 and CDR2: SGDLS and YYNGEE. V gave up 6 bases and J gave up 0 bases, with 8 bases separating them. CDR3 residues: CASNEISTDTQYF. The CDR3 nucleotides read TGTGCCAGCAATGAGATTAGCACAGATACGCAGTATTTT. The full variable domain, in which reference TRBV9 and TRBJ2-3 provide the parts outside the CDR3, is DSGVTQTPKHLITATGQRVTLRCSPRSGDLSVYWYQQSLDQGLQFLIQYYNGEERAKGNILERFSAQQFPDLHSELNLSSLELGDSALYFCASNEISTDTQYFGPGTRLTVL.

Only one count was recorded for this clone. This sequence joins TRBV28 and TRBJ2-7; D unclear. Per the germline V gene, CDR1 is MDHEN and CDR2 is SYDVKM. Between the trimmed V and J ends, which lost 1 base and 2 bases, there was a span of 9 bases. The CDR3 is 14 amino acids. The CDR3 coding sequence is TGTGCCAGCAGTTTATACGGCCACACCTACGAGCAGTACTTC. This translates into CASSLYGHTYEQYF.

This chain links TRBV7-3 with TRBJ2-1; 9 bases map to TRBD2. The CDR3 sequence is 15 residues long. CDR1 SGHTA and CDR2 FQGTGA come from the germline V gene. The V and J ends lost 7 bases and 0 bases, in that order; junction bases with no gene match: 4. The CDR3 DNA reads as TGTGCCAGCAAGGTTAGCGGGAGCTCCTACAATGAGCAGTTCTTC. Translated: CASKVSGSSYNEQFF.

The chain is built from TRBV19 and TRBJ2-5; the D is unclear. The CDR3 sequence is 13 residues long. The V end was cut by 5 bases, the J end by 3 bases, with 10 bases between. Per the germline V gene, CDR1 is LNHDA and CDR2 is SQIVND (reference sequence). The CDR3 DNA reads as TGTGCCAGTAGTTCTATCGGAAAAGAGACCCAGTACTTC. Protein product: CASSSIGKETQYF.